What follows is one TCR beta chain and its context. The antigen is undetermined. The junction differs from germline at one of its ends, possibly a read error. Using a constant-region primer together with ProtoScript II reverse transcriptase, TCR beta cDNA was made from roughly 500 ng of total RNA. Employing slightly modified ARM-PCR, three nested multiplex PCR rounds were run, and these gave rise to the TCR beta libraries. MiXCR, run by TCRdb on the multiplex PCR reads, gives a single entry per CDR3 protein. The table has 20,000 to 25,000 distinct CDR3 sequences, 80% seen once. The sample belongs to a study of tumor-infiltrating lymphocytes in primary liver carcinoma. Study context: The study reported T1-T3 N0M0 tumors spanning 4.2 to 10 cm. Study-wide results and limits: Appearing in all five tumor regions was true of only about 7.5-25% of top clones.

Between roughly 20 and 30 mg of unsorted bulk tissue served as the source from which RNA and DNA were co-extracted. The receptor was derived from a woman aged 25 to 45 with primary liver carcinoma and hepatitis B virus infection. Material: liver tumor tissue from sampling region 2. Subset given: tumor region T2, inferior pole.

CDR3 loop: CASSQDAGSFYKEQFF. The CDR3 DNA reads as TGCGCCAGCAGCCAAGATGCGGGAAGTTTCTACAAAGAGCAGTTCTTC. This chain links TRBV4-3 with TRBJ2-1, with D perhaps matching TRBD2 (6 bases). The CDR3 has 16 amino acids. Germline CDR1 and CDR2: LGHNA and YSLEER.